This TCR beta chain is drawn from a study of shared clonotypes between healthy human individuals. Donors included only healthy HIV-negative adults lacking recent acute infections or vaccinations. Naive CD4+ cells were CD45RA-selected; the remaining cells were memory. General observations from the study: Generally, naive subsets came out with larger estimated richness than memory subsets.

The protocol was immunoSEQ multiplex PCR, while the TCRdb copy is restricted to in-frame clones and leaves out a portion. The sample has hundreds of thousands of clones; around four fifths are singletons. A remark on this clone: Its antigen remains unknown.

This clonotype originated in a woman under 40 in good health. Sequencing used memory CD4+ T cells sorted from blood. Documented subset: CD45RA-negative fraction.

DNA of the CDR3: TGTGCCAGTAGTTGGGGGGCAACTAATGAAAAACTGTTTTTT. Amino acid sequence: CASSWGATNEKLFF. The chain carries TRBV19 and TRBJ1-4, with D perhaps matching TRBD1 (5 bases). V lost 5 bases and J lost 0, with 7 bases in between. The V gene's germline CDR1 is LNHDA and CDR2 SQIVND (reference sequence). The CDR3 contains 14 residues.